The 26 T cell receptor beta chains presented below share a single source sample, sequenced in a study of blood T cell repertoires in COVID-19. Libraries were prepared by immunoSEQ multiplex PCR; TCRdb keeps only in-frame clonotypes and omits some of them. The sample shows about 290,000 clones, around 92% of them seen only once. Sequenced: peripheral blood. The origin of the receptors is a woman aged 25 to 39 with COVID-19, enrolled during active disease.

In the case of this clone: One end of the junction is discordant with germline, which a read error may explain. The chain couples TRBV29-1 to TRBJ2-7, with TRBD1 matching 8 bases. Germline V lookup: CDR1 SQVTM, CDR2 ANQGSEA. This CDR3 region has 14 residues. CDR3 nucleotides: TGCAGCGCTGAAGCTGGACAGGGCTCCTACGAGCAGTACTTC. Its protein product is CSAEAGQGSYEQYF.

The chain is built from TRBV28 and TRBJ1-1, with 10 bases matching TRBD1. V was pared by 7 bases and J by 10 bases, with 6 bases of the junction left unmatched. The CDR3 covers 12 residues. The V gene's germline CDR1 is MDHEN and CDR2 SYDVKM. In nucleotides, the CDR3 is TGTGCCAGCACTCGGACAGGGGGGATAGCTTTCTTT. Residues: CASTRTGGIAFF.

The CDR3 loop is CATLPLHF. The CDR3 DNA is TGTGCCACCCTCCCCCTCCACTTT. This chain links TRBV25-1 with TRBJ1-6; D ambiguous. This CDR3 region has 8 residues. Deletions cut 10 bases from V and 13 bases from J, with 5 bases between. Germline lookup yields CDR1 MGHDK and CDR2 SYGVNS.

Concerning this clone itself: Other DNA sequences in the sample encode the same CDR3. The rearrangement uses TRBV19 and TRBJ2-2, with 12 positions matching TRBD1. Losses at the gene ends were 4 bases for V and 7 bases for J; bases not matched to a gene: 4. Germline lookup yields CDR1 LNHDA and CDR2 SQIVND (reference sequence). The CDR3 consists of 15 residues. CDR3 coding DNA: TGTGCCAGTAGTAGCCGGGACAGGGGGCTCGGGGAGCTGTTTTTT. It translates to CASSSRDRGLGELFF.

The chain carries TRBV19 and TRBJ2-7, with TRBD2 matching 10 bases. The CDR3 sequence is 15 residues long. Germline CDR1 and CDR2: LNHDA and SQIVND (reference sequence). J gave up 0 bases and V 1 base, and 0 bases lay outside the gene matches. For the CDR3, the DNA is TGTGCCAGTAGTATAGCTAGCGGGGGCTCCTACGAGCAGTACTTC. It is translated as CASSIASGGSYEQYF.

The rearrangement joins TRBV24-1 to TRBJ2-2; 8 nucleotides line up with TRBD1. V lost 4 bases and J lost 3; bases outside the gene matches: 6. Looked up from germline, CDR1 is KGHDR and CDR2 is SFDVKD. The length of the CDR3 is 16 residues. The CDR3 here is CATSDLTGVDTGELFF. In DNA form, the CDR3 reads TGTGCCACCAGTGACTTGACAGGGGTGGACACCGGGGAGCTGTTTTTT.

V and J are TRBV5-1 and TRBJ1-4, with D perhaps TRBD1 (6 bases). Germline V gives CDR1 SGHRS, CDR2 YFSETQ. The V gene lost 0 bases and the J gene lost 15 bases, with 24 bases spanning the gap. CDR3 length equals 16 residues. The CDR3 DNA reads TGCGCCAGCAGCTTGGTCCCAGCAGGGGCCACTGCGATATTGTTTTTT. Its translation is CASSLVPAGATAILFF.

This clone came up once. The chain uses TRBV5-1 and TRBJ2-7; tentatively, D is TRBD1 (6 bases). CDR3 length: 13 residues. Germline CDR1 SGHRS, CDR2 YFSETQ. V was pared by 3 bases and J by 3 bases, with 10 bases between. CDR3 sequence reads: CASSYRVSYEQYF. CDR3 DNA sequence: TGCGCCAGCAGCTACAGGGTTAGCTACGAGCAGTACTTC.

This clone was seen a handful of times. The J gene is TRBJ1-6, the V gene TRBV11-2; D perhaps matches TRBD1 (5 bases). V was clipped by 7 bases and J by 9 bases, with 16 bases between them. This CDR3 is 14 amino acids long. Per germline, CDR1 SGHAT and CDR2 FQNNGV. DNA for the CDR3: TGTGCCAGCATCCCGTCCGGGGGTGGTTCACCCCTCCACTTT. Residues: CASIPSGGGSPLHF.

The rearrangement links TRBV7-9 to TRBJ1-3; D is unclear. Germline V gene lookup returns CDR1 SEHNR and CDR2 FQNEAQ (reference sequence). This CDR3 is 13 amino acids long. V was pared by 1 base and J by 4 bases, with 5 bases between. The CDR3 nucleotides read TGTGCCAGCAGCTTAGGGCCCGGAAACACCATATATTTT. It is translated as CASSLGPGNTIYF.

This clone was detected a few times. In DNA form, the CDR3 reads TGTGCCAGCAGTGCCAAGACAAAACCGGATCAGCCCCAGCATTTT. Protein: CASSAKTKPDQPQHF. The rearrangement joins TRBV27 to TRBJ1-5; D remains unclear. This CDR3 has 15 residues. Trimming pared 5 bases from V and 5 bases from J, leaving 16 bases between. CDR1 and CDR2 (germline): MNHEY, SMNVEV (reference sequence).

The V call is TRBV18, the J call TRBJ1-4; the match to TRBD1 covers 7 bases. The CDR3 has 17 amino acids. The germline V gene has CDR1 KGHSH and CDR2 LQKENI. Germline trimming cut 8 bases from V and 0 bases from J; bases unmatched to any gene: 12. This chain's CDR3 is CASRRDRLFATNEKLFF. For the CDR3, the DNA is TGTGCCAGCCGCCGGGACAGACTATTTGCAACTAATGAAAAACTGTTTTTT.

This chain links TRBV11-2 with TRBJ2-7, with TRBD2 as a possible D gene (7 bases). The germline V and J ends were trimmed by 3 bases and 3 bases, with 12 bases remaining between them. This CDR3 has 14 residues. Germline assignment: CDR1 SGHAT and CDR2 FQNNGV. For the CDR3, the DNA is TGTGCCAGCAGCTTCTACAGGGAGGGCTACGAGCAGTACTTC. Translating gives CASSFYREGYEQYF.

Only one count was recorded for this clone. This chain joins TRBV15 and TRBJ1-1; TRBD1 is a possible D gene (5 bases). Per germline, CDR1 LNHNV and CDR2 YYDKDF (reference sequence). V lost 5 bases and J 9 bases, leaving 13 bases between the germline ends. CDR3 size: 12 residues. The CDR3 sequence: CATSEAQGQAFF. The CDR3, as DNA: TGTGCCACCAGCGAGGCCCAGGGTCAAGCTTTCTTT.

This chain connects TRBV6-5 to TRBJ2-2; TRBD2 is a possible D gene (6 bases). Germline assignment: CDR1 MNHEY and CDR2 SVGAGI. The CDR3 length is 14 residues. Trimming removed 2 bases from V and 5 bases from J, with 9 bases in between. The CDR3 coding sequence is TGTGCCAGCAGTTACACGGGGAGGACCGGGGAGCTGTTTTTT. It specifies CASSYTGRTGELFF.

The CDR3 here is CASSQTGDTQYF. CDR3 bases: TGTGCCAGCAGTCAAACCGGAGATACGCAGTATTTT. The chain uses TRBV6-5 and TRBJ2-3, with D hard to call. Trimming took 5 bases from V and 5 from J, leaving 8 bases between them. This CDR3 has 12 amino acids. From germline, CDR1 is MNHEY and CDR2 SVGAGI.

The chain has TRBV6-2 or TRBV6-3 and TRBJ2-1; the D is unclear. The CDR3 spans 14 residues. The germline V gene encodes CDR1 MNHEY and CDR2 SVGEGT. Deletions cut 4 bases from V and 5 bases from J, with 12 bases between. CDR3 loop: CASSLWIRDNEQFF. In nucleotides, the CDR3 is TGTGCCAGCAGTTTATGGATTCGGGACAATGAGCAGTTCTTC.

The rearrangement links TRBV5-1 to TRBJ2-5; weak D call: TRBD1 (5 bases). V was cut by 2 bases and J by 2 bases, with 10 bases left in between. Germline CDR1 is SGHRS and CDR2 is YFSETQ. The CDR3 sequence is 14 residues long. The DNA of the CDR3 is TGCGCCAGCAGCTTCAGGGTAGGGCAAGAGACCCAGTACTTC. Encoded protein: CASSFRVGQETQYF.

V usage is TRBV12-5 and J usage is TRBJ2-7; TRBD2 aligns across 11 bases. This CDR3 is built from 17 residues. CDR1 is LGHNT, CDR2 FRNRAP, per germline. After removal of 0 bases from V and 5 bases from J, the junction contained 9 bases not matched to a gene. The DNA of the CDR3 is TGTGCTAGTGGTTTGGTACGTTCTAGCGGGGGGCTAAACGAGCAGTACTTC. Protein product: CASGLVRSSGGLNEQYF.

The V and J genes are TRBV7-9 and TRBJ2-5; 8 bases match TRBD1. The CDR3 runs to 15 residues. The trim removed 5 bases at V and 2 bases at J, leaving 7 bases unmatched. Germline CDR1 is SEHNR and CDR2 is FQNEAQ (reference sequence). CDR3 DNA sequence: TGTGCCAGCAGCCCTGGGACAGGCAATCAAGAGACCCAGTACTTC. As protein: CASSPGTGNQETQYF.

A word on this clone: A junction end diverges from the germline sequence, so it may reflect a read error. CDR3 protein: CASSSGEMTVELFF. Here the CDR3 DNA reads TGTGCCAGCAGTTCCGGGGAGATGACCGTGGAGCTGTTTTTT. V gene TRBV6-5 combines with J gene TRBJ2-2; D may be TRBD2 (5 bases). This CDR3 comprises 14 residues. The germline CDR1 and CDR2 sequences are MNHEY and SVGAGI.

CDR3 nucleotides: TGTGCCAGCAGTTTAACTCGAAACACCATATATTTT. Translation: CASSLTRNTIYF. The chain links TRBV28 to TRBJ1-3; D call uncertain. In germline, CDR1 is MDHEN, CDR2 SYDVKM. This CDR3 contains 12 residues. Trimming left V 2 bases short and J 5 bases short, with 4 bases between. Full variable domain (missing parts from reference TRBV28 and TRBJ1-3): DVKVTQSSRYLVKRTGEKVFLECVQDMDHENMFWYRQDPGLGLRLIYFSYDVKMKEKGDIPEGYSVSREKKERFSLILESASTNQTSMYLCASSLTRNTIYFGEGSWLTVV.

The CDR3 loop reads CASSTLGRAEKLFF. The DNA of the CDR3 is TGTGCCAGCAGTACCTTGGGCAGGGCCGAAAAACTGTTTTTT. The V and J genes are TRBV6-5 and TRBJ1-4, with D maybe TRBD1 (5 bases). The CDR3 is 14 residues long. Per germline, CDR1 MNHEY and CDR2 SVGAGI. The ends were cut back, 5 bases at V and 8 bases at J, with 15 bases in the middle.

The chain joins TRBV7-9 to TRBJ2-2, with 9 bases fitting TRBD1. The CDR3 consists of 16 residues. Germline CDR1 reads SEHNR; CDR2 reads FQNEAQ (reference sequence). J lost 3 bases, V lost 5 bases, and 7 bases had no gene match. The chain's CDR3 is CASSPGQGTDTGELFF. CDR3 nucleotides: TGTGCCAGCAGCCCCGGACAGGGGACAGACACCGGGGAGCTGTTTTTT.

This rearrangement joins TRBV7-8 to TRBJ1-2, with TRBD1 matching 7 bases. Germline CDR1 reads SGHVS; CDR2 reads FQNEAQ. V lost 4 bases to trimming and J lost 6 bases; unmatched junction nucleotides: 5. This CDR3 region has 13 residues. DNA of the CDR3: TGTGCCAGCAGCTCCCGACAGGGAGATGGCTACACCTTC. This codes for CASSSRQGDGYTF.

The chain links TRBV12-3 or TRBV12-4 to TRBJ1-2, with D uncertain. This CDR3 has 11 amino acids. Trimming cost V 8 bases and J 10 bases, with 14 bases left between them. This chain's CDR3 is CASSMGSSYTF. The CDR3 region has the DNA TGTGCCAGCTCTATGGGGAGTTCCTACACCTTC.